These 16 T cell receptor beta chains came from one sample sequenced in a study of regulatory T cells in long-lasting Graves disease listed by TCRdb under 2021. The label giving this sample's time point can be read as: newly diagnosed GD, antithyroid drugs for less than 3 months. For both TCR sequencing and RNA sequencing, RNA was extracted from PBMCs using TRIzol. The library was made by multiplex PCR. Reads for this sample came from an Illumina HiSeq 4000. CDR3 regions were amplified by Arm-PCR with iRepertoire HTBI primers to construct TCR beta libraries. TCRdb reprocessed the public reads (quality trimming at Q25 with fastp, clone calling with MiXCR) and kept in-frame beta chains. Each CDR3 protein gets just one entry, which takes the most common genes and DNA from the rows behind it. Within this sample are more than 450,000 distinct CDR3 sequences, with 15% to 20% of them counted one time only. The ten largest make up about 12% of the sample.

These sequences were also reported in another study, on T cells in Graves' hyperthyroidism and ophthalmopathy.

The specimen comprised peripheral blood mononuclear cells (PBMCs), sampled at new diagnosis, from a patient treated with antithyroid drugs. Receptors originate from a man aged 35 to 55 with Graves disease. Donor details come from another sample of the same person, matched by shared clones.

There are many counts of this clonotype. CDR3 DNA sequence: TGTGCCAGCAGTTCCGACCCAGGGTTTGGCAAAAACATTCAGTACTTC. This gives the protein CASSSDPGFGKNIQYF. The V call is TRBV28, the J call TRBJ2-4; maybe TRBD1 (5 bases). Trimming shortened V by 4 bases and J by 3 bases, and 16 bases separated the two germline ends. CDR1 and CDR2 from the germline V gene are MDHEN and SYDVKM. The CDR3 loop spans 16 amino acids.

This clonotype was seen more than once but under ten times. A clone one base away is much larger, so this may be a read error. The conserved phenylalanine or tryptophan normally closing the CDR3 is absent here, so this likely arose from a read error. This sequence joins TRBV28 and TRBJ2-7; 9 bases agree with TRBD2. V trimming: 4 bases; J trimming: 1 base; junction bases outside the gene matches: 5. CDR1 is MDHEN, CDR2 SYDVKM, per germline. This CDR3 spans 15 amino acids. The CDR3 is CASSSNSGGSYEQYI. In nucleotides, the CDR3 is TGTGCCAGCAGTTCGAATAGCGGGGGTTCCTACGAGCAGTACATC.

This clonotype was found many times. The CDR3 sequence is CASSALRDTQYF. The CDR3 bases are TGTGCCAGCAGTGCCCTAAGGGATACGCAGTATTTT. The V and J genes are TRBV28 and TRBJ2-3, with D uncertain. The V end was cut by 5 bases, the J end by 6 bases, with 9 bases between. Germline V CDR1 and CDR2: MDHEN, SYDVKM. This CDR3 comprises 12 residues. Together with reference TRBV28 and TRBJ2-3, the CDR3 gives the full variable domain: DVKVTQSSRYLVKRTGEKVFLECVQDMDHENMFWYRQDPGLGLRLIYFSYDVKMKEKGDIPEGYSVSREKKERFSLILESASTNQTSMYLCASSALRDTQYFGPGTRLTVL.

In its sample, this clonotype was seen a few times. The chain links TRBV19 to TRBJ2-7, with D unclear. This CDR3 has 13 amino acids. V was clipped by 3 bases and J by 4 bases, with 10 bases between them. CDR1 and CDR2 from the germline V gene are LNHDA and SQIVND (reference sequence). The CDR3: CASSIDKLYEQYF. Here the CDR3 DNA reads TGTGCCAGTAGTATTGACAAGCTGTACGAGCAGTACTTC.

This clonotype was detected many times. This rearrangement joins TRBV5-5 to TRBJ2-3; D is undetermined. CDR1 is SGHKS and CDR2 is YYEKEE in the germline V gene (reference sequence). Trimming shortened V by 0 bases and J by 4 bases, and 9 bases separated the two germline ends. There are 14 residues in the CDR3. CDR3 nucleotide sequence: TGTGCCAGCAGCTTGGATTGGGCTGCAGATACGCAGTATTTT. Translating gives CASSLDWAADTQYF.

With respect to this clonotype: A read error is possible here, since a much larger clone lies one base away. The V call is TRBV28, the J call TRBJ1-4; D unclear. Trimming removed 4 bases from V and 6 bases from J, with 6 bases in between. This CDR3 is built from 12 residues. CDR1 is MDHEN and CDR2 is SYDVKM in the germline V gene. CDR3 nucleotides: TGTGCCAGCAGTTGGACGGATGAAAAACTGTTTTTT. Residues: CASSWTDEKLFF. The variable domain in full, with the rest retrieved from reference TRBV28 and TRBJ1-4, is DVKVTQSSRYLVKRTGEKVFLECVQDMDHENMFWYRQDPGLGLRLIYFSYDVKMKEKGDIPEGYSVSREKKERFSLILESASTNQTSMYLCASSWTDEKLFFGSGTQLSVL.

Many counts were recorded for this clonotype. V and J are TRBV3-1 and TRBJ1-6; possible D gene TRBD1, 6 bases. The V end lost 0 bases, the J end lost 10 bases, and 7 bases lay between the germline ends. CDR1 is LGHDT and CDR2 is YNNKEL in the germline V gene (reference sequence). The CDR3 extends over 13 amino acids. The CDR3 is CASSQEGQSPLHF. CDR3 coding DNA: TGTGCCAGCAGCCAAGAGGGACAATCACCCCTCCACTTT.

CDR3 residues: CAISGSGASSYEQYF. The CDR3 bases are TGTGCCATCAGTGGGAGCGGGGCGAGCTCCTACGAGCAGTACTTC. The chain couples TRBV10-3 to TRBJ2-7; TRBD2 aligns across 7 bases. CDR1 ENHRY and CDR2 SYGVKD come from the germline V gene. This CDR3 is 15 amino acids long. V shed 4 bases and J 0 bases; nucleotides not matched to a gene: 6.

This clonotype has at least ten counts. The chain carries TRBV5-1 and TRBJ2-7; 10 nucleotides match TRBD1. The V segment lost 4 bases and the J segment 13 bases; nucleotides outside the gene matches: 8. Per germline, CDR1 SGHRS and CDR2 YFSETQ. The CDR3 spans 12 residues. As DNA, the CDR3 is TGCGCCAGCAGCGCCGGACAGGGGGTTTTCTACTTC. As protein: CASSAGQGVFYF.

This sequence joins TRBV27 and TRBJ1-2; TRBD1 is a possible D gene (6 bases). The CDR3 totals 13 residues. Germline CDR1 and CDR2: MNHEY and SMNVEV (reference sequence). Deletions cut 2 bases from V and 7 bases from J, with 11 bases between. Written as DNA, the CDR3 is TGTGCCAGCAGTTTAATGGGGGCAGGTGGCTACACCTTC. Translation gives CASSLMGAGGYTF.

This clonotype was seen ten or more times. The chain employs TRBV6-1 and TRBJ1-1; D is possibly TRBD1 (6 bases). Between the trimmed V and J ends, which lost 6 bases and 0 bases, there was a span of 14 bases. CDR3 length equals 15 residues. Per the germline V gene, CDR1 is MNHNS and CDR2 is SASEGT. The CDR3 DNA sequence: TGTGCCAGCAGCAGGACAGTAAACATGAACACTGAAGCTTTCTTT. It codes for CASSRTVNMNTEAFF.

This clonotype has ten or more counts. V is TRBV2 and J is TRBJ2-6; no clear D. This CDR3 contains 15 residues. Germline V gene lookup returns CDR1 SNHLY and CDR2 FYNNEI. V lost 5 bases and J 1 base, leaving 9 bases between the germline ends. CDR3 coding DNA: TGTGCCAGCAGTACATCAGGATCTGGGGCCAACGTCCTGACTTTC. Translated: CASSTSGSGANVLTF.

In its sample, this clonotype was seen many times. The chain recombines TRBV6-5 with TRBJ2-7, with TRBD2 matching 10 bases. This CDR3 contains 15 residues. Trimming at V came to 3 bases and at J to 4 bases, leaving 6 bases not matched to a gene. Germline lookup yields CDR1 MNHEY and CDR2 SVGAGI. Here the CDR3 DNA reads TGTGCCAGCAGTTATCAAGCGGGAGGGCTTTACGAGCAGTACTTC. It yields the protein CASSYQAGGLYEQYF.

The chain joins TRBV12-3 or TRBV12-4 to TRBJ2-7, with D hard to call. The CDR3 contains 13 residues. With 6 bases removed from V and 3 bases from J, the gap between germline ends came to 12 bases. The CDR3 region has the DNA TGTGCCAGCAGCTCCACCAGCCGCTACGAGCAGTACTTC. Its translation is CASSSTSRYEQYF.

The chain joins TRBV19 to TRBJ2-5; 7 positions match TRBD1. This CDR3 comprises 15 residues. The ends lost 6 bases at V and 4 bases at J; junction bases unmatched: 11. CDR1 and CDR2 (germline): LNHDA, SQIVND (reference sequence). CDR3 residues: CASSPSPDRRETQYF. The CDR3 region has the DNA TGTGCCAGTAGCCCCAGCCCGGACAGGAGAGAGACCCAGTACTTC.

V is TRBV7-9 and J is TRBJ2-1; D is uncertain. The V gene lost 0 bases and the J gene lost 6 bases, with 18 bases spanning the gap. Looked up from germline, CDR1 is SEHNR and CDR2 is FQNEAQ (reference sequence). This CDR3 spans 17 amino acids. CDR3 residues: CASSLAPDTRRSNEQFF. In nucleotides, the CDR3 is TGTGCCAGCAGCTTAGCGCCAGACACCCGGCGAAGCAATGAGCAGTTCTTC.